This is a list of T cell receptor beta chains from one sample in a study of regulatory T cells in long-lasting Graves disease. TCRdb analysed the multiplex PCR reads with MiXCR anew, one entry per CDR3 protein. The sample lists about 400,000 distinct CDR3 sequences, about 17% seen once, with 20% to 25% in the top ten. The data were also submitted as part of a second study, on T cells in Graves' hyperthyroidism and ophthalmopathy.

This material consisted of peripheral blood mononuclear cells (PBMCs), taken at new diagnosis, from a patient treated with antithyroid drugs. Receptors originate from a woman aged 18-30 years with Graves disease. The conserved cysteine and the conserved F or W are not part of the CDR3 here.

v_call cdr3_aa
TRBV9 ASSAFGGNTGELF
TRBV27 ASRSTYNEQF
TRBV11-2 ASSQTSGVYNEQF
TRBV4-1 ASSPRTGEWGNTEAF
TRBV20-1 SARDGRLNQPQH
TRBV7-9 ASPPGAEFLDTQY
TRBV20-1 SATSFGLSTDTQY
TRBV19 ASSISRSSSYEQY
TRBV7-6 ASSPQLAGAGANVLT
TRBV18 ASSPLRGSTDTQY
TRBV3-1 ASSQDTGLQRRIYEQY
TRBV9 ASSQGQGFYEQY
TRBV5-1 ASSTQGFGAQYEQY
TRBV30 AWSPVPGRSPLH
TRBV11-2 ASSFLDRVELF
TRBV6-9 ASSYLGEGTEAF
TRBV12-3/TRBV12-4 ASSWVGTEAF
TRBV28 ASSLGRPGRNTIY
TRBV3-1 ASSRRDRGNEQY
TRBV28 ASRTSPFFTGELF
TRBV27 ASRSAASQETQY
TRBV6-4 ASSDVQGQPQH
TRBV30 AWSVGGWYNEQF
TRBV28 ASSLGTSGSRRGLYEQY
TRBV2 ASTGVLGPAGQY
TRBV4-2 ASSQVGTGLRGANVLT
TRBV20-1 SAKSGDIIYNEQF
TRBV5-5 ASSLERGYEQY
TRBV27 ASSFGFQGTGELF
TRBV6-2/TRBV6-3 ASSYPEGQASSYNSPLH
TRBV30 AWSQAGVQPQH
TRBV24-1 ATSDSDRGRTEAF
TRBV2 ASIVGTSAYEQY
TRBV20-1 SARDPGQGGTEAF
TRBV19 ATRDQGTTEAF
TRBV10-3 AISERGASPDTQY
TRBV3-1 ASSQQPQENTQY
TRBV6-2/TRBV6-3 ASSYSGDLKTQY
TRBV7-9 ASSVRDSKSSYNSPLH
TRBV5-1 ASSLISGAANTGELF
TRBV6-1 ASTIIPGGLLF
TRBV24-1 ATSDGGSLSYKQY
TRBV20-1 SAPKAGADEQF
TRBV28 ASEGGYEQY
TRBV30 AWKRTDESAF
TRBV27 ASSTSGSGYEQY
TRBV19 ASSMGTGYSGYT
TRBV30 AWSGGLQPQH
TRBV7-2 ASSRQGDSSYEQY
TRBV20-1 SASTPEAYEQY
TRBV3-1 ASSQLRLAGASNEQF